A single sample gave rise to the 3 T cell receptor beta chains below, sequenced in a study of blood T cell repertoires in COVID-19 (dated by TCRdb to between 2020 and 2021). The library was obtained by the immunoSEQ multiplex PCR assay. This is the immuneACCESS table as TCRdb keeps it, with only in-frame sequences that have V and J called. A part of the clones is gone; compared with another copy, unresolved V genes explain less than half, and the rest is unexplained. The sample data list roughly 240,000 clones, and roughly 80% of these were observed just once. 4% to 5% of the sample is in the top ten clones. The sequenced sample was peripheral blood. All receptors come from a woman aged 70 to 79 with acute or convalescent COVID-19.

This chain links TRBV2 with TRBJ2-3, with D perhaps matching TRBD2 (5 bases). The CDR3 runs to 13 residues. Germline V gene lookup returns CDR1 SNHLY and CDR2 FYNNEI. The V end was cut by 10 bases, the J end by 2 bases, with 13 bases between. The chain's CDR3 is CATNFGLTDTQYF. CDR3 nucleotides: TGTGCCACTAACTTTGGACTCACAGATACGCAGTATTTT.

This clone appeared once. The chain combines TRBV30 with TRBJ1-1, with 7 bases lining up with TRBD1. Per the germline V gene, CDR1 is GTSNPN and CDR2 is SVGIG (reference sequence). V shed 0 bases, J shed 1 base, and the junction held 2 bases outside the gene matches. The CDR3 is 14 residues long. CDR3 loop: CAWSVQGRNTEAFF. CDR3 DNA sequence: TGTGCCTGGAGTGTACAGGGGAGGAACACTGAAGCTTTCTTT.

This chain uses TRBV5-1 with TRBJ1-4, with 8 nucleotides matching TRBD1. Germline V gene lookup returns CDR1 SGHRS and CDR2 YFSETQ. V dropped 6 bases and J dropped 7; count of bases not matched to a gene: 8. CDR3 size: 14 residues. The CDR3 DNA sequence: TGCGCCAGCAATTCTGGACAGGGCGGTGAAAAACTGTTTTTT. Protein: CASNSGQGGEKLFF.